This entry lists 11 T cell receptor beta chains sequenced from one sample in a study of breast tumors, draining lymph nodes, adjacent tissues. TCRdb called the multiplex PCR reads again in MiXCR, with one record for every CDR3 protein. The data contain approximately 140,000 distinct CDR3 sequences, 32% of them singletons. Samples came from axillary lymph nodes draining the breast cancer. Sequencing was done on a sample of axillary lymph node tissue. The receptors come from a female donor with breast cancer. Some clones in this sample may be carry-over from other donors' samples.

This clonotype appeared a few times. This may stem from a read error, because a much larger clone lies one nucleotide away. The genes are TRBV5-4 and TRBJ1-2; possibly TRBD1 for D (6 bases). CDR3 length: 13 residues. The germline gives CDR1 SGHNT, CDR2 YYREEE (reference sequence). V was clipped by 3 bases and J by 8 bases, with 14 bases between them. CDR3: CASSWRDTGGYTF. The CDR3 DNA reads TGTGCCAGCAGCTGGCGGGACACGGGCGGCTACACCTTC.

The genes are TRBV18 and TRBJ1-1; D gene uncertain. The ends were cut back, 2 bases at V and 1 base at J, with 8 bases in the middle. Germline CDR1 KGHSH, CDR2 LQKENI. The CDR3 runs 14 residues. The CDR3 DNA reads as TGTGCCAGCTCACCATCTGAGGGGAACACTGAAGCTTTCTTT. This encodes CASSPSEGNTEAFF.

This clonotype occurred many times. The CDR3 region is CASSQTTVYNSPLHF. The CDR3 DNA follows: TGTGCCAGCAGCCAAACGACAGTCTATAATTCACCCCTCCACTTT. The rearrangement joins TRBV7-9 to TRBJ1-6, with D perhaps TRBD1 (5 bases). V lost 5 bases, J lost 3 bases, and 11 bases lay in between. Germline V CDR1 and CDR2: SEHNR, FQNEAQ (reference sequence). The CDR3 totals 15 residues.

The chain links TRBV30 to TRBJ1-1, with D perhaps TRBD1 (5 bases). The V gene's germline CDR1 is GTSNPN and CDR2 SVGIG (reference sequence). CDR3 length equals 18 residues. The V end lost 3 bases, the J end lost 0 bases, and 23 bases lay between the germline ends. Here the CDR3 DNA reads TGTGCCTGGAGGAGTCGGGCAGGGCGCCGCTCAATGAACACTGAAGCTTTCTTT. Its translation is CAWRSRAGRRSMNTEAFF.

The rearrangement links TRBV11-1 to TRBJ1-1; weak D call: TRBD1 (6 bases). Germline loops: CDR1 SGHAT, CDR2 FQDESV (reference sequence). The CDR3 runs to 14 residues. With 6 bases removed from V and 7 bases from J, the gap between germline ends came to 18 bases. The CDR3 sequence is CASSTTWDKVEAFF. In nucleotides, the CDR3 is TGTGCCAGCAGTACAACGTGGGACAAAGTTGAAGCTTTCTTT.

Many counts were recorded for this clonotype. The chain links TRBV3-1 to TRBJ2-2; 7 bases are shared with TRBD1. Losses at the gene ends were 7 bases for V and 2 bases for J; bases not matched to a gene: 7. The CDR3 length is 15 residues. In germline, CDR1 is LGHDT, CDR2 YNNKEL (reference sequence). In DNA, the CDR3 is TGTGCCAGCAAACCCGGGACAGTAAACACCGGGGAGCTGTTTTTT. Its protein is CASKPGTVNTGELFF.

This clonotype was picked up many times. This chain uses TRBV19 with TRBJ2-2, with D maybe TRBD1 (6 bases). Trimming left V 1 base short and J 7 bases short, with 13 bases between. CDR3 length: 15 amino acids. Germline V gives CDR1 LNHDA, CDR2 SQIVND (reference sequence). The CDR3 loop reads CASSIGRGVDGELFF. The CDR3 DNA follows: TGTGCCAGTAGTATAGGCAGGGGCGTCGACGGGGAGCTGTTTTTT.

Concerning this clonotype itself: With a much larger clone just one base away, this may be a read error. The chain couples TRBV5-8 to TRBJ2-7; D not resolved. Germline CDR1 is SGHTS and CDR2 is YDEGEE. The CDR3 contains 11 residues. V lost 0 bases to trimming and J lost 11 bases, with 9 bases between them. CDR3 residues: CASSLVRAEYF. In DNA form, the CDR3 reads TGTGCCAGCAGCTTGGTTAGGGCGGAGTACTTC.

The gene calls are TRBV9 and TRBJ2-1; 11 nucleotides line up with TRBD2. The CDR3 covers 16 residues. V shed 2 bases and J 0 bases; nucleotides not matched to a gene: 1. Germline lookup yields CDR1 SGDLS and CDR2 YYNGEE. The CDR3 spells CASSVLAGGSYNEQFF. For the CDR3, the DNA is TGTGCCAGCAGCGTCCTAGCGGGGGGCTCCTACAATGAGCAGTTCTTC.

Remarks on this clonotype: At one of its ends the junction is not consistent with the germline gene, which may arise from a read error. V gene TRBV20-1 combines with J gene TRBJ2-3, with 7 bases identical to TRBD2. The CDR3 has 18 residues. Germline-derived CDR1 and CDR2 are DFQATT and SNEGSKA (reference sequence). The CDR3 region has the DNA TGCAGTGTTAGAGATTCTGGCGGGACTACCCATTTCACAGATACGCAGTATTTT. Protein product: CSVRDSGGTTHFTDTQYF.

This clonotype was detected only a few times. This may stem from a read error, because a much larger clone lies one nucleotide away. J is TRBJ2-7 and V is TRBV20-1; D is ambiguous. Germline V gene sequence: CDR1 DFQATT, CDR2 SNEGSKA (reference sequence). The CDR3 extends over 14 amino acids. CDR3 nucleotide sequence: TGCAGTGCTAGAGATTTACCCGTCTCCTCCGAGCAGTACTTC. Amino acids: CSARDLPVSSEQYF.